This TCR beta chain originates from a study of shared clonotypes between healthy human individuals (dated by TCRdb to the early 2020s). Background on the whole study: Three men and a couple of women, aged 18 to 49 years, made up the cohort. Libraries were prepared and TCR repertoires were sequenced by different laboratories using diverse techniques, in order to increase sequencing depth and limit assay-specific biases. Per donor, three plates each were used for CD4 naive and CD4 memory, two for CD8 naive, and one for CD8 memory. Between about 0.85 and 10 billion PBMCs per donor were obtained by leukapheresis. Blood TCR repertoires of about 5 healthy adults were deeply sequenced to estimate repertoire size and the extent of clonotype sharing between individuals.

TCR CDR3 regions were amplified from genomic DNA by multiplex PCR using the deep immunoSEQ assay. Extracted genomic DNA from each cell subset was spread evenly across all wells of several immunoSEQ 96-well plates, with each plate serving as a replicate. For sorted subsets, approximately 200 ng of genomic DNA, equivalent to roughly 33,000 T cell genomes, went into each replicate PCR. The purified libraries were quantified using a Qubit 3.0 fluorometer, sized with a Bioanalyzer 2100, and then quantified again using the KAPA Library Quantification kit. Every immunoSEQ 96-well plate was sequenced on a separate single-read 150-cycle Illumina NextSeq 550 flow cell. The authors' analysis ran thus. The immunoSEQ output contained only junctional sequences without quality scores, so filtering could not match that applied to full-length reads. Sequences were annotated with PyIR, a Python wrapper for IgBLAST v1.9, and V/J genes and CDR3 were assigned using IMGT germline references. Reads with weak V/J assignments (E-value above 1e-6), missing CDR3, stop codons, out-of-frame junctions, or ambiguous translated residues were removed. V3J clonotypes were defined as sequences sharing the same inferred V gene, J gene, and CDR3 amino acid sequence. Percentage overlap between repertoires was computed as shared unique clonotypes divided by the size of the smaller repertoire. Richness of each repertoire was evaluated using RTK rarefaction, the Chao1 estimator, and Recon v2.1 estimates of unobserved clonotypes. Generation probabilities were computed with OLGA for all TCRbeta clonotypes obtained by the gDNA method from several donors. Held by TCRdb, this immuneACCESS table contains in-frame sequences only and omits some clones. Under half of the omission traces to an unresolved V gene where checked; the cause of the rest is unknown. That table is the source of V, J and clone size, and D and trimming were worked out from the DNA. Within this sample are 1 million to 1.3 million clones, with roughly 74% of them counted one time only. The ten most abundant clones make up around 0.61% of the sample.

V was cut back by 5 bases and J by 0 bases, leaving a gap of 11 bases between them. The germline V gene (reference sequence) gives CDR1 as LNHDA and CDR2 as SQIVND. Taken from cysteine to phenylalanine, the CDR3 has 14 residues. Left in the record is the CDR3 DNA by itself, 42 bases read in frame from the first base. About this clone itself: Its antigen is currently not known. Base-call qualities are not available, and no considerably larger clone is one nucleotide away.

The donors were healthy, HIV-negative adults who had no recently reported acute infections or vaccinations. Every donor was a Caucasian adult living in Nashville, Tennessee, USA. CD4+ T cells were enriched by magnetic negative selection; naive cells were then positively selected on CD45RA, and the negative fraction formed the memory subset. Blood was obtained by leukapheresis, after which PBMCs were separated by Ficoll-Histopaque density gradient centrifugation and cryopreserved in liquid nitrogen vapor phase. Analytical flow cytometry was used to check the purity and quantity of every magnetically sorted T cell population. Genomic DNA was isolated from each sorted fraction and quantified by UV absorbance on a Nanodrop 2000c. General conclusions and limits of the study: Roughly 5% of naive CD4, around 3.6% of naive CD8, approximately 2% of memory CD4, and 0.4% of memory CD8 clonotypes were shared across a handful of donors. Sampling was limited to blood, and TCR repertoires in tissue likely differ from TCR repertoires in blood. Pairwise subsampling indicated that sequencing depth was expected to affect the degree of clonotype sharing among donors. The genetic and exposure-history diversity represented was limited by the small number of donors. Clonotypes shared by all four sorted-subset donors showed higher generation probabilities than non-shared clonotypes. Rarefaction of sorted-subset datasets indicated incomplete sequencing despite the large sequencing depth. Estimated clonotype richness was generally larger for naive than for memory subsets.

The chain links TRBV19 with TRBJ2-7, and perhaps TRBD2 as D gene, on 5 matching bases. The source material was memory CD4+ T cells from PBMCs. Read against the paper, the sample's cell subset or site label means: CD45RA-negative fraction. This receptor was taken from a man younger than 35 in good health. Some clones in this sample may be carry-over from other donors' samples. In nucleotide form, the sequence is TGTGCCAGTAGTTCGAAGCGGAGCTCCTACGAGCAGTACTTC. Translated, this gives CASSSKRSSYEQYF.